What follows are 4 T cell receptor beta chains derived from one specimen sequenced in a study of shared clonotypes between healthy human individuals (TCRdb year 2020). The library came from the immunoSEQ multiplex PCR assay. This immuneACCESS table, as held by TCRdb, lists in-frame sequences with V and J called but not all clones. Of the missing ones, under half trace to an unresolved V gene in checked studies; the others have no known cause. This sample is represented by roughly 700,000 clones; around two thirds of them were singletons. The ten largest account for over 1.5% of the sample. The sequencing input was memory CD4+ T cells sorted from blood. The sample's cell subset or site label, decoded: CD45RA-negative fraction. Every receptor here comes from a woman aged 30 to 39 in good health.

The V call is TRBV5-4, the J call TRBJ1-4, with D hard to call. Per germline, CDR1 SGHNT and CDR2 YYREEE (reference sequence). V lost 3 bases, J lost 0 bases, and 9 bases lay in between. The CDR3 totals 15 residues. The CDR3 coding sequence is TGTGCCAGCAGCTCTGACGGGGCAACTAATGAAAAACTGTTTTTT. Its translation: CASSSDGATNEKLFF.

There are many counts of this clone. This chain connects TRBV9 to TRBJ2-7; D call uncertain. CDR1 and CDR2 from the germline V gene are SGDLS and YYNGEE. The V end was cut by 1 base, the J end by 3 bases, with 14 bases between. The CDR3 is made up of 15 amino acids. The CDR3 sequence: CASSVNEGYYYEQYF. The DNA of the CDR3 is TGTGCCAGCAGCGTAAACGAAGGTTATTACTACGAGCAGTACTTC.

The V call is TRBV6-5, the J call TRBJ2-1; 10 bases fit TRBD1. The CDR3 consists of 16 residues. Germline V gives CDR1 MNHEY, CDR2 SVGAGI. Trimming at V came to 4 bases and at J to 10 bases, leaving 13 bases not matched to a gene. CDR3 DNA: TGTGCCAGCAGTTCCCCCAGGACAGACAGGGGGCAAGAGCAGTTCTTC. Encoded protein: CASSSPRTDRGQEQFF.

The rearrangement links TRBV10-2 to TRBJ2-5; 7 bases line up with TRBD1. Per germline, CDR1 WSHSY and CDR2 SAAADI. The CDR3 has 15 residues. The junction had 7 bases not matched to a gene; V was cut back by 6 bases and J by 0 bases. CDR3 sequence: CASRSGTAYQETQYF. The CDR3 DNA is TGCGCCAGCAGATCAGGGACAGCTTACCAAGAGACCCAGTACTTC.